Each of the 4 T cell receptor beta chains below was sequenced from the same sample in a study of lung T cells in sarcoidosis with Löfgren's syndrome. TCRdb redid the calling of the reads with MiXCR, one entry per CDR3 protein. The sample includes 15,000 to 25,000 distinct CDR3 sequences, less than 25% of them seen just once. Sequenced input: CD4+ T cells from PBMCs. The receptors here all came from a human donor with sarcoidosis (Löfgren's syndrome or another form), or a control subject (not recorded which).

A note on this clonotype: A much larger clone differs from this one at a single base, so this may be a read error. The chain combines TRBV4-2 with TRBJ2-2; D is perhaps TRBD1 (5 bases). V was shortened by 4 bases and J by 7 bases, with 13 bases between the two germline ends. The CDR3 loop spans 14 amino acids. In germline, CDR1 is LGHNA, CDR2 YNFKEQ. This chain's CDR3 is CASSPQQALGELFF. Here the CDR3 DNA reads TGTGCCAGCAGCCCCCAACAGGCGCTCGGGGAGCTGTTTTTT.

This clonotype was seen repeatedly, ten times or more. The chain links TRBV20-1 to TRBJ2-3; the D gene is possibly TRBD1 (5 bases). This CDR3 has 15 amino acids. V shed 5 bases and J shed 6 bases, with 21 bases lying between them. Germline assignment: CDR1 DFQATT and CDR2 SNEGSKA (reference sequence). CDR3 amino acids: CSAQNIGHLRDTQYF. For the CDR3, the DNA is TGCAGTGCTCAGAACATCGGACACTTGAGGGATACGCAGTATTTT.

The sample holds many counts of this clonotype. The rearrangement links TRBV20-1 to TRBJ2-7; perhaps TRBD2 as D (6 bases). The ends were cut back, 5 bases at V and 0 bases at J, with 14 bases in the middle. The germline V gene encodes CDR1 DFQATT and CDR2 SNEGSKA (reference sequence). There are 14 residues in the CDR3. The CDR3 sequence: CSAAGGRSSYEQYF. In nucleotides, the CDR3 is TGCAGTGCTGCAGGAGGGAGATCCTCCTACGAGCAGTACTTC.

This clonotype turned up a few times. The chain employs TRBV5-1 and TRBJ2-3; 12 bases fit TRBD2. V gave up 3 bases and J gave up 6 bases; unmatched junction bases: 8. This CDR3 spans 16 amino acids. Germline values: CDR1 SGHRS, CDR2 YFSETQ. The DNA for the CDR3 is TGCGCCAGCAGCTCCTTAGGACTAGCGGGAATCGATACGCAGTATTTT. Its protein product is CASSSLGLAGIDTQYF.